This is a list of T cell receptor beta chains from one sample in a study of beta chain features in type 1 diabetes. Some clones are missing from TCRdb's copy, which holds only in-frame ones; the method was immunoSEQ multiplex PCR. Of roughly 450,000 clones listed, approximately 15% are singletons. Sequencing was carried out using naive CD4+ T cells from blood. The receptor source for this set is a man aged 25 to 45 in good health. CDR3s include the opening cysteine and the closing phenylalanine or tryptophan. A D gene is named only where the DNA matches it firmly. Rows may omit the clone size; those that give it use once, few, many or a size class.

J gene,clone size,D gene,V gene,CDR3 protein,CDR3 DNA
TRBJ1-2,-,TRBD1,TRBV25-1,CASSDRGQYYGYTF,TGTGCCAGCAGCGACCGGGGACAGTACTATGGCTACACCTTC
TRBJ2-7,-,TRBD1,TRBV7-2,CASRQGTGAYEQYF,TGTGCCAGCAGGCAGGGGACAGGGGCCTACGAGCAGTACTTC
TRBJ1-1,few,TRBD1,TRBV4-3,CASSPGQGRGNTEAFF,TGCGCCAGCAGCCCGGGACAGGGAAGAGGTAACACTGAAGCTTTCTTT
TRBJ2-5,-,TRBD2,TRBV7-8,CASSLRGPSTGTSGDF,TGTGCCAGCAGCTTAAGGGGACCGTCCACCGGGACTAGCGGGGACTTC
TRBJ2-3,once,TRBD2,TRBV7-2,CASSLSGTSGPSQYF,TGTGCCAGCAGTCTTTCCGGGACTAGCGGGCCCTCTCAGTATTTT
TRBJ1-6,-,-,TRBV25-1,CASSELALGLPAGSPLHF,TGTGCCAGCAGTGAATTGGCCCTGGGACTGCCGGCGGGTTCACCCCTCCACTTT
TRBJ2-5,-,-,TRBV5-1,CASSLGTKETQYF,TGCGCCAGCAGCTTGGGTACTAAAGAGACCCAGTACTTC
TRBJ2-6,-,-,TRBV14,CASSPWGRPSGANVLTF,TGTGCCAGCAGCCCATGGGGTAGGCCTTCTGGGGCCAACGTCCTGACTTTC
TRBJ1-3,few,-,TRBV30,CAWSLAGPSSGNTIYF,TGTGCCTGGAGTCTTGCAGGACCAAGCTCTGGAAACACCATATATTTT
TRBJ2-2,-,-,TRBV5-1,CASSSSGRLSGELFF,TGCGCCAGCAGCTCCAGCGGCCGGCTGAGCGGGGAGCTGTTTTTT
TRBJ1-4,-,-,TRBV4-3,CASSQDRGYDEKLFF,TGCGCCAGCAGCCAAGATCGGGGGTATGATGAAAAACTGTTTTTT
TRBJ1-2,-,TRBD1,TRBV6-1,CASSPGDSVGGYTF,TGTGCCAGCAGCCCCGGGGACAGTGTGGGGGGCTACACCTTC
TRBJ2-7,few,TRBD1,TRBV15,CATGTLQGSEQYF,TGTGCCACCGGGACCTTACAGGGGTCCGAGCAGTACTTC
TRBJ1-1,-,-,TRBV7-6,CASSATWDTEAFF,TGTGCCAGCAGCGCAACCTGGGACACTGAAGCTTTCTTT
TRBJ2-5,few,TRBD1,TRBV7-8,CASSFRRQGIKKETQYF,TGTGCCAGCAGCTTCCGAAGACAGGGGATAAAAAAAGAGACCCAGTACTTC
TRBJ1-1,-,-,TRBV18,CASSIRKTNTEAFF,TGTGCCAGCTCGATCCGAAAGACGAACACTGAAGCTTTCTTT
TRBJ2-4,-,TRBD1,TRBV19,CASSIETTGAKNIQYF,TGTGCCAGTAGTATAGAGACGACAGGGGCCAAAAACATTCAGTACTTC
TRBJ1-5,-,-,TRBV6-5,CASSYSAGAQHQPQHF,TGTGCCAGCAGTTACTCGGCGGGGGCTCAACATCAGCCCCAGCATTTT
TRBJ2-4,-,-,TRBV5-1,CASSLDTIGAKNIQYF,TGCGCCAGCAGCTTGGACACAATAGGAGCCAAAAACATTCAGTACTTC
TRBJ2-3,few,-,TRBV7-2,CASSLVSFQGKVADTQYF,TGTGCCAGCAGCTTAGTATCTTTCCAGGGGAAGGTTGCAGATACGCAGTATTTT
TRBJ2-5,few,-,TRBV20-1,CSARRAETQYF,TGCAGTGCTAGGAGAGCAGAGACCCAGTACTTC
TRBJ2-7,few,TRBD1,TRBV19,CASSYGTETTYEQYF,TGTGCCAGTAGTTATGGGACAGAGACGACCTACGAGCAGTACTTC
TRBJ2-6,-,-,TRBV6-5,CASSYSRLGANVLTF,TGTGCCAGCAGTTATTCAAGACTGGGGGCCAACGTCCTGACTTTC
TRBJ1-5,few,TRBD1,TRBV30,CAWNPGTGYGDQPQHF,TGTGCCTGGAATCCCGGGACAGGGTATGGTGATCAGCCCCAGCATTTT
TRBJ2-3,few,-,TRBV7-9,CASSLRRTSTDTQYF,TGTGCCAGCAGCTTACGGCGGACTAGCACAGATACGCAGTATTTT
TRBJ2-6,few,-,TRBV7-2,CASSLVHSGANVLTF,TGTGCCAGCAGCTTAGTGCACTCTGGGGCCAACGTCCTGACTTTC
TRBJ1-1,few,TRBD1,TRBV19,CASRKTGALGTEAFF,TGTGCCAGTAGGAAGACAGGGGCCTTGGGGACTGAAGCTTTCTTT
TRBJ2-3,few,TRBD1,TRBV9,CASGDSNTDTQYF,TGTGCCAGCGGGGACAGCAACACAGATACGCAGTATTTT
TRBJ2-5,few,-,TRBV18,CASSPSASRETQYF,TGTGCCAGCTCACCTTCCGCCAGTCGGGAGACCCAGTACTTC
TRBJ2-3,-,-,TRBV7-2,CATVRGSDTQYF,TGTGCCACGGTACGAGGGTCAGATACGCAGTATTTT
TRBJ2-1,-,TRBD1,TRBV9,CASSVVSGGDNEQFF,TGTGCCAGCAGCGTAGTTTCAGGGGGAGACAATGAGCAGTTCTTC
TRBJ2-7,-,-,TRBV29-1,CSVVKGPYEQYF,TGCAGCGTTGTGAAGGGACCCTACGAGCAGTACTTC
TRBJ2-7,few,-,TRBV14,CASSQVAGSAEQYF,TGTGCCAGCAGCCAAGTTGCAGGGTCGGCCGAGCAGTACTTC
TRBJ2-1,-,-,TRBV30,CAWSEGDLQFSEQFF,TGTGCCTGGAGTGAAGGGGACCTTCAGTTTAGTGAGCAGTTCTTC
TRBJ2-3,few,-,TRBV20-1,CSVGDTQYF,TGCAGTGTGGGAGATACGCAGTATTTT
TRBJ2-1,-,-,TRBV30,CAWRVYRSYNEQFF,TGTGCCTGGAGGGTATACAGGTCCTACAATGAGCAGTTCTTC
TRBJ2-7,-,-,TRBV28,CASKSTGAGPRGSYEQYF,TGTGCCAGTAAATCAACAGGGGCGGGACCCCGAGGGTCCTACGAGCAGTACTTC
TRBJ1-6,few,-,TRBV5-1,CASSLGGRDSPLHF,TGCGCCAGCAGCTTGGGAGGCAGGGATTCACCCCTCCACTTT
TRBJ1-2,-,-,TRBV20-1,CSARGSFGYTF,TGCAGTGCTAGAGGGTCTTTCGGCTACACCTTC
TRBJ2-6,-,-,TRBV29-1,CSVAGASGANVLTF,TGCAGCGTTGCAGGGGCATCTGGGGCCAACGTCCTGACTTTC
TRBJ1-1,-,-,TRBV20-1,CRGKLGTEAFF,TGCAGGGGGAAGTTGGGAACTGAAGCTTTCTTT
TRBJ1-5,-,TRBD1,TRBV15,CATSRATGRGQPQHF,TGTGCCACCAGCAGAGCGACAGGGCGAGGTCAGCCCCAGCATTTT
TRBJ1-2,-,-,TRBV5-6,CASSLKGSVYTF,TGTGCCAGCAGCTTAAAGGGATCGGTCTACACCTTC
TRBJ2-7,-,TRBD1,TRBV11-2,CASSQDREGEQYF,TGTGCCAGCAGCCAAGACAGGGAAGGCGAGCAGTACTTC
TRBJ2-7,few,-,TRBV28,CASSLLGLRYEQYF,TGTGCCAGCAGTTTATTAGGGTTGAGGTACGAGCAGTACTTC
TRBJ2-1,-,-,TRBV11-3,CASGYTGEQFF,TGTGCCAGCGGTTATACCGGTGAGCAGTTCTTC
TRBJ2-7,-,-,TRBV9,CASSVGDSLYEQYF,TGTGCCAGCAGCGTAGGTGACAGCCTCTACGAGCAGTACTTC
TRBJ1-2,few,TRBD1,TRBV29-1,CSAHRPGQGPTYGYTF,TGCAGCGCTCATCGCCCCGGACAGGGGCCGACCTATGGCTACACCTTC
TRBJ2-1,-,TRBD2,TRBV5-1,CASSREGGEQFF,TGCGCCAGCAGCCGGGAGGGAGGTGAGCAGTTCTTC
TRBJ1-1,-,-,TRBV4-2,CASSQGPGWTEAFF,TGTGCCAGCAGCCAGGGGCCCGGATGGACTGAAGCTTTCTTT
TRBJ2-7,-,-,TRBV18,CASSPSKGMGEQYF,TGTGCCAGCTCACCATCGAAGGGGATGGGGGAGCAGTACTTC
TRBJ2-3,-,-,TRBV25-1,CASSEGRLAQYF,TGTGCCAGCAGTGAAGGGAGGCTAGCGCAGTATTTT
TRBJ2-5,few,-,TRBV11-2,CASSLAVQETQYF,TGTGCCAGCAGCTTAGCTGTTCAAGAGACCCAGTACTTC
TRBJ2-1,-,-,TRBV1,CTSSRQASGGYYNEQFF,TGCACCAGCAGCCGCCAGGCTAGCGGGGGCTACTACAATGAGCAGTTCTTC